The present T cell receptor beta chain was sequenced within a study of human T cells and chemical hapten exposure. A remark on this clonotype: The antigen is unknown.

Germline V lookup: CDR1 MNHEY, CDR2 SVGEGT. J gave up 4 bases and V 7 bases, and 7 bases lay outside the gene matches. The CDR3 has 16 residues. Study-wide points: Patch test score tracked positively with PT1 expanded TCR counts. Unchanged with DPC sensitization were TCRs above 1 in 1000 frequency.

Original handling: TCRs per sample had a median of approximately 100,000 and ranged from about 23,224 to 750,000. TCRdb re-called the RACE reads through MiXCR, storing one row per CDR3 protein. TCRdb assigned the V and J calls; the authors' analysis was not used. The table lists fewer than 500,000 distinct CDR3 sequences, 4.8% of them singletons. Time point in this sample: patch test 1, 2 weeks after DPC sensitization. Treatment reported: therapeutic diphenylcyclopropenone sensitization with weekly scalp DPC. Blood draws came first, before each patch test. The genes are TRBV6-2 or TRBV6-3 and TRBJ2-1, with 13 bases aligning to TRBD2. This sequence originates from a woman in her forties or fifties with alopecia areata. Some clones in this sample may be carry-over from other donors' samples. Source: whole blood, taken in connection with sensitization to the hapten diphenylcyclopropenone (DPC). The CDR3: CASIPATSGRYNEQFF. The CDR3 coding sequence is TGTGCCAGCATTCCTGCGACTAGCGGGAGGTACAATGAGCAGTTCTTC.